This passage covers 14 T cell receptor beta chains from one sample sequenced in a study of cytomegalovirus exposure and HLA in healthy donors. PCR involved 60 Vbeta and 13 Jbeta primers. Measured with immunoSEQ multiplex PCR; TCRdb has only the in-frame clones, and not every one. This sample has some 170,000 clones, with 80% found just once. The sample comprised PBMCs. The receptors stem from a man aged 25-40 years in good health and CMV-seronegative.

CDR3: CASSLNRSLTEAFF. CDR3 nucleotide sequence: TGTGCCAGCAGCTTAAACAGGAGTCTCACTGAAGCTTTCTTT. The V call is TRBV7-3, the J call TRBJ1-1, with D tentatively TRBD1 (5 bases). The CDR3 length is 14 residues. The V and J ends lost 1 base and 4 bases respectively, with 10 bases between them. In germline, CDR1 is SGHTA, CDR2 FQGTGA.

V and J are TRBV12-5 and TRBJ2-1; 10 bases align to TRBD2. The CDR3 has 16 residues. J gave up 3 bases and V 6 bases, and 8 bases lay outside the gene matches. Germline V gene lookup returns CDR1 LGHNT and CDR2 FRNRAP. As DNA, the CDR3 is TGTGCTAGTGGGCAGTTAGCGGGAGGCTTCTACAATGAGCAGTTCTTC. It codes for CASGQLAGGFYNEQFF.

V is TRBV29-1 and J is TRBJ1-1, with D possibly TRBD1 on 5 matching bases. The CDR3 covers 14 residues. V lost 4 bases and J 5 bases, leaving 17 bases between the germline ends. Germline CDR1 SQVTM, CDR2 ANQGSEA. CDR3: CSVVRGSRGTEAFF. The CDR3 nucleotides are TGCAGCGTTGTCCGGGGGTCCCGGGGGACTGAAGCTTTCTTT.

The chain couples TRBV4-1 to TRBJ2-1, with 16 nucleotides matching TRBD2. V dropped 2 bases and J dropped 9; count of bases not matched to a gene: 4. From germline, CDR1 is MGHRA and CDR2 YSYEKL. CDR3 length equals 16 residues. Here the CDR3 DNA reads TGCGCCAGCAGCCAACCCGGGACTAGCGGGAGGGGTGAGCAGTTCTTC. This encodes CASSQPGTSGRGEQFF.

The V call is TRBV29-1, the J call TRBJ1-5; possibly TRBD1 for D (5 bases). This CDR3 is 13 amino acids long. Looked up from germline, CDR1 is SQVTM and CDR2 is ANQGSEA. V lost 4 bases and J lost 8, with 15 bases in between. Here the CDR3 reads CSVGWNPREPQHF. CDR3 nucleotides: TGCAGCGTTGGGTGGAACCCCAGGGAGCCCCAGCATTTT.

The chain combines TRBV2 with TRBJ2-1; TRBD1 matches 12 bases. Germline CDR1 reads SNHLY; CDR2 reads FYNNEI. The CDR3 spans 15 residues. After removal of 6 bases from V and 4 bases from J, the junction contained 4 bases not matched to a gene. The CDR3 DNA is TGTGCCAGCAGGGGGACAGGGGGCTTTTACAATGAGCAGTTCTTC. Protein sequence: CASRGTGGFYNEQFF.

In this sample, this clone turned up once. This sequence joins TRBV7-2 and TRBJ1-1; TRBD1 matches at 7 bases. The CDR3 runs to 15 residues. Germline-derived CDR1 and CDR2 are SGHTA and FQGNSA. V lost 2 bases, J lost 4 bases, and 7 bases stayed unmatched. This CDR3 reads CASSLPKTGFTEAFF. In DNA form, the CDR3 reads TGTGCCAGCAGCTTACCTAAGACAGGGTTCACTGAAGCTTTCTTT.

With regard to this clone: The same CDR3 is also encoded by other DNA sequences in this sample. This chain links TRBV5-6 with TRBJ1-5, with unresolved D. Trimming left V 2 bases short and J 6 bases short, with 9 bases between. There are 13 residues in the CDR3. The germline gives CDR1 SGHDT, CDR2 YYEEEE. As DNA, the CDR3 is TGTGCCAGCAGCTTAGGAGGAGGTCAGCCCCAGCATTTT. Translating it yields CASSLGGGQPQHF.

This clone was observed a single time. The chain recombines TRBV2 with TRBJ1-1; 7 bases map to TRBD1. Unmatched junction bases numbered 8, after V lost 8 bases and J lost 8 bases. The CDR3 covers 12 residues. Germline V CDR1 and CDR2: SNHLY, FYNNEI. The CDR3 nucleotides read TGTGCCAGCTGGCTTCAGGGGGACGAAGCTTTCTTT. This translates into CASWLQGDEAFF.

The rearrangement uses TRBV30 and TRBJ1-2, with D maybe TRBD1 (6 bases). CDR1 and CDR2 (germline): GTSNPN, SVGIG (reference sequence). V was trimmed by 0 bases and J by 8 bases, leaving 10 bases between them. CDR3 length: 12 residues. In DNA form, the CDR3 reads TGTGCCTGGAGTGTACACAGGGAGGGCTACACCTTC. This sequence encodes CAWSVHREGYTF.

The chain carries TRBV20-1 and TRBJ2-7; D unclear. V lost 6 bases and J lost 2, with 8 bases in between. Germline V gene lookup returns CDR1 DFQATT and CDR2 SNEGSKA (reference sequence). The CDR3 runs 11 residues. Here the CDR3 DNA reads TGCAGTGCCACTGACACCTACGAGCAGTACTTC. Protein sequence: CSATDTYEQYF.

The chain couples TRBV2 to TRBJ2-7; possibly TRBD1 for D (5 bases). Germline lookup yields CDR1 SNHLY and CDR2 FYNNEI. The V end was cut by 11 bases, the J end by 5 bases, with 19 bases between. The CDR3 has 13 amino acids. In DNA form, the CDR3 reads TGTGCCTCTCAGGGTGACCTTAAGGACGAGCAGTACTTC. Protein: CASQGDLKDEQYF.

The V gene is TRBV10-2, the J gene TRBJ2-1; 9 bases agree with TRBD2. V was clipped by 7 bases and J by 6 bases; unmatched bases: 7. Germline values: CDR1 WSHSY, CDR2 SAAADI. CDR3 length equals 14 residues. The CDR3 DNA reads as TGCGCCAGCAAGCTAGCGGGGTCTGCCAATGAGCAGTTCTTC. Translating it yields CASKLAGSANEQFF.

The chain couples TRBV28 to TRBJ2-2; D unclear. V shed 7 bases and J shed 3 bases, with 3 bases lying between them. The V gene's germline CDR1 is MDHEN and CDR2 SYDVKM. The CDR3 consists of 11 residues. This chain's CDR3 is CASTDTGELFF. The CDR3 nucleotides are TGTGCCAGCACCGACACCGGGGAGCTGTTTTTT.